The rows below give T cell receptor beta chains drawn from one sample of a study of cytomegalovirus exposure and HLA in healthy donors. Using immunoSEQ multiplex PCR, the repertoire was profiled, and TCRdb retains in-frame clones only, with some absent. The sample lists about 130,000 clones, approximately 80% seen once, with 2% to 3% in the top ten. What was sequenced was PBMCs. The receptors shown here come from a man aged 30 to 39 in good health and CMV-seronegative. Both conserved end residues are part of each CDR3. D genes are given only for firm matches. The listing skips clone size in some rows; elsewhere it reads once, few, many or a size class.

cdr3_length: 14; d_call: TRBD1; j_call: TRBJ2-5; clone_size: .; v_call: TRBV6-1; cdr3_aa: CASSEGTGIETQYF; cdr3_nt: TGTGCCAGCAGTGAAGGGACAGGGATCGAGACCCAGTACTTC
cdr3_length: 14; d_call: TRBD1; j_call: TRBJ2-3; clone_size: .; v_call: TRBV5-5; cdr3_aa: CASSQQGPGDTQYF; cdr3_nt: TGTGCCAGCAGCCAACAGGGGCCTGGAGATACGCAGTATTTT
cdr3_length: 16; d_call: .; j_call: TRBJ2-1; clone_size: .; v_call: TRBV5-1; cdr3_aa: CASSLVQGGTYNEQFF; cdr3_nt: TGCGCCAGCAGCTTGGTTCAGGGGGGTACCTACAATGAGCAGTTCTTC
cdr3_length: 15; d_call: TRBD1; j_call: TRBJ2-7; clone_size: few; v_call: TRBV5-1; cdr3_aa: CASSKGQGLSYEQYF; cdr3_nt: TGCGCCAGCAGCAAGGGACAGGGCCTTTCCTACGAGCAGTACTTC
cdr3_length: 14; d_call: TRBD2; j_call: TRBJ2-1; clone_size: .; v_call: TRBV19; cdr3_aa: CASRGLAGVCQQFF; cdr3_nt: TGTGCCAGTAGGGGGCTGGCGGGAGTGTGTCAGCAGTTCTTC
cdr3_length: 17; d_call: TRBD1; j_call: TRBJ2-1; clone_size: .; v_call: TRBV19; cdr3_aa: CASSTHTQGASYNEQFF; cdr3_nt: TGTGCCAGTAGCACCCATACTCAGGGGGCTTCCTACAATGAGCAGTTCTTC
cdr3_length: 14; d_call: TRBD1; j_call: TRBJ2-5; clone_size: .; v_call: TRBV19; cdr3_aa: CASGGDRGIETQYF; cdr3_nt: TGTGCCAGTGGAGGGGACAGGGGCATTGAGACCCAGTACTTC
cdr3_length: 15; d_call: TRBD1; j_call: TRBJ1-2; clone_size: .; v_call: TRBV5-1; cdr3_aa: CASSLTGGQPYGYTF; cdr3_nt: TGCGCCAGCAGCTTGACCGGGGGACAGCCCTATGGCTACACCTTC
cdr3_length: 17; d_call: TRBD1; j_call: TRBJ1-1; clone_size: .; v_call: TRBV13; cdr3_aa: CASSSTPGQGENTEAFF; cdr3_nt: TGTGCCAGCAGCTCAACCCCGGGACAGGGGGAGAACACTGAAGCTTTCTTT
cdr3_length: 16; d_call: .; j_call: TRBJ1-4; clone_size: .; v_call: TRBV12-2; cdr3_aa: CASRFDRRWGDEKLFF; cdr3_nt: TGTGCAAGTCGCTTTGACAGGAGATGGGGTGATGAAAAACTGTTTTTT
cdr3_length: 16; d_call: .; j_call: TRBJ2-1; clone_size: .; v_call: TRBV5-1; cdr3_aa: CASSRNRDSSYNEQFF; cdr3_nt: TGCGCCAGCAGCAGGAACCGGGACTCCTCCTACAATGAGCAGTTCTTC
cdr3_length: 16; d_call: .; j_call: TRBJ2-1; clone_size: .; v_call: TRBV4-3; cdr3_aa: CASSQDSTGLGNEQFF; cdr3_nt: TGCGCCAGCAGCCAAGATAGTACAGGGCTGGGCAATGAGCAGTTCTTC
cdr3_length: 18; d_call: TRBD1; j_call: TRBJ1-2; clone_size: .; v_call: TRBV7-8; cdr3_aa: CASSLVTSQGGSGDGYTF; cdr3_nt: TGTGCCAGCAGCTTAGTTACCTCTCAGGGGGGCTCAGGGGATGGCTACACCTTC
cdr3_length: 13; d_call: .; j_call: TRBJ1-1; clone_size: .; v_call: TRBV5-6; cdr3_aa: CASSLRQGSRAFF; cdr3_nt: TGTGCCAGCAGCTTGCGGCAGGGAAGTAGGGCTTTCTTT
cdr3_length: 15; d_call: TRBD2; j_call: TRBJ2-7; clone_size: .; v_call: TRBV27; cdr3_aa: CASSHQLAVSYEQYF; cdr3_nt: TGTGCCAGCAGTCACCAACTAGCGGTCTCCTACGAGCAGTACTTC
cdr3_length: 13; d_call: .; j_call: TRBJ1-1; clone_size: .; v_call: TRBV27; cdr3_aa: CASKTGHLTEAFF; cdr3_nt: TGTGCCAGCAAAACAGGGCATCTTACTGAAGCTTTCTTT
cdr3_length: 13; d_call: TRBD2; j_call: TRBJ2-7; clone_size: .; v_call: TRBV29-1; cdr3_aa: CSAGTSGSYEQYF; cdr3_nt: TGCAGCGCAGGGACTAGCGGGAGTTACGAGCAGTACTTC
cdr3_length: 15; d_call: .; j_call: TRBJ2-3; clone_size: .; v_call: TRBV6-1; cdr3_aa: CASSFPGTTPDTQYF; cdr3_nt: TGTGCCAGCAGCTTCCCCGGGACAACACCGGATACGCAGTATTTT
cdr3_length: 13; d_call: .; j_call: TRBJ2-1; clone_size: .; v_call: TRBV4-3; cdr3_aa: CASSQTDRNEQFF; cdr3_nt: TGCGCCAGCAGCCAAACAGACCGGAATGAGCAGTTCTTC
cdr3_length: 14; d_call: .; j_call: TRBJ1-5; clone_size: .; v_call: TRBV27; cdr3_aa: CASSGGVRGQPQHF; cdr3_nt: TGTGCCAGCAGCGGGGGAGTGAGGGGTCAGCCCCAGCATTTT
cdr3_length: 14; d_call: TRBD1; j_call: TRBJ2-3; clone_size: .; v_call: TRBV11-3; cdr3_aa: CASSPGQPTDTQYF; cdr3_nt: TGTGCCAGCAGCCCGGGACAGCCCACAGATACGCAGTATTTT
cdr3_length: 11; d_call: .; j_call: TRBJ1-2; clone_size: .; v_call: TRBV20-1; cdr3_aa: CSANGGYGYTF; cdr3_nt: TGCAGTGCTAACGGCGGGTATGGCTACACCTTC
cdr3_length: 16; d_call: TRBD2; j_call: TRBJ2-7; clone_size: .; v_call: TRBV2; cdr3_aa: CASRQGTSGSGYEQYF; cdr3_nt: TGTGCCAGCAGACAGGGGACTAGCGGGAGCGGCTACGAGCAGTACTTC
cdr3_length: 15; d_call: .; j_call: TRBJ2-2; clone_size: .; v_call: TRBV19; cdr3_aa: CASSISTGLLRELFF; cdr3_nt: TGTGCCAGTAGTATATCGACAGGTCTACTTAGGGAGCTGTTTTTT
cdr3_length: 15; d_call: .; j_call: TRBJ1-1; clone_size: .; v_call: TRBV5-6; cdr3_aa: CASSLVARMNTEAFF; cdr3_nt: TGTGCCAGCAGCTTGGTCGCCAGAATGAACACTGAAGCTTTCTTT
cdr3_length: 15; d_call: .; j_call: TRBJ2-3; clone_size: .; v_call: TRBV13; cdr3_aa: CASSLGQGRGNSQYF; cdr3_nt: TGTGCCAGCAGTCTAGGCCAGGGTCGGGGGAATTCGCAGTATTTT
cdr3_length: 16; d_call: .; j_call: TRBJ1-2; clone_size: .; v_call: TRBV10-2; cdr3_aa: CASSESLYTGLSGYTF; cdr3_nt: TGCGCCAGCAGTGAGTCACTATACACAGGGTTGAGTGGCTACACCTTC
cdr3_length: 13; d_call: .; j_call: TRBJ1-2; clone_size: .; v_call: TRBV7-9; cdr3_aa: CASSLDRLYGYTF; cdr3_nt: TGTGCCAGCAGCTTAGACAGGCTATATGGCTACACCTTC
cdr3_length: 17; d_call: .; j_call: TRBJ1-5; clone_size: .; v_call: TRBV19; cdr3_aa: CASSPERVFYSNQPQHF; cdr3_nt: TGTGCCAGTAGTCCAGAACGGGTCTTCTATAGCAATCAGCCCCAGCATTTT
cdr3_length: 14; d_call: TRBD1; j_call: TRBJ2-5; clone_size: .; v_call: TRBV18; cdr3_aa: CASSTGGSSGEQYF; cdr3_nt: TGTGCCAGCTCTACAGGGGGATCGTCGGGGGAGCAGTACTTC
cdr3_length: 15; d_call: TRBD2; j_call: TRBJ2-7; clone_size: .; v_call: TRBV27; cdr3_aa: CASSLNVASGIEQYF; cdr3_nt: TGTGCCAGCAGTTTAAATGTGGCTAGCGGGATCGAGCAGTACTTC
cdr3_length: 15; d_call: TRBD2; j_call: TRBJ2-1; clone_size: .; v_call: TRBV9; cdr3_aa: CASRAGLNPGNEQFF; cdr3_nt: TGTGCCAGCAGAGCGGGATTAAACCCCGGGAATGAGCAGTTCTTC
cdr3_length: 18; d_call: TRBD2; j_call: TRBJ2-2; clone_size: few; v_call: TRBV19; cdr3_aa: CASSRKGLAGARTGELFF; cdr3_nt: TGTGCCAGTAGTCGAAAGGGACTAGCGGGAGCGAGGACCGGGGAGCTGTTTTTT
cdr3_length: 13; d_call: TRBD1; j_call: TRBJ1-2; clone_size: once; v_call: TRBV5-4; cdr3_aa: CASSSQGNYGYTF; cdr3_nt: TGTGCCAGCAGCTCACAGGGGAACTATGGCTACACCTTC
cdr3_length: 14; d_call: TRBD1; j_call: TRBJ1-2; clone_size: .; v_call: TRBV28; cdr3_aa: CASSGTGTGLGYTF; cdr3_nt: TGTGCCAGCAGCGGCACCGGGACAGGGTTAGGCTACACCTTC
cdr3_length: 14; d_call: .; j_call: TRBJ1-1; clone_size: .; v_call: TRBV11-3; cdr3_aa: CASSPAGLVAEAFF; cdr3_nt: TGTGCCAGCAGCCCTGCAGGGCTGGTTGCTGAAGCTTTCTTT